The sequence of this T cell receptor (beta chain) was determined in a study of regulatory T cells in long-lasting Graves disease. As to time point: persistent/refractory GD, antithyroid drugs over 5 years with positive TRAb. The TCR library was made from RNA that had been extracted from PBMCs in TRIzol. Overall study findings and caveats: Under persistent disease, TRBV28, TRBJ1-2 and TRBJ2-5 were used preferentially.

Deletions cut 4 bases from V and 7 bases from J, with 13 bases between. The CDR3 has 14 residues. Through Arm-PCR of CDR3 regions and iRepertoire HTBI primers, TCR beta libraries were built. Using its own MiXCR run on the multiplex PCR reads, TCRdb lists one record per CDR3 protein. The table shows 400,000 to 450,000 distinct CDR3 sequences, with roughly a quarter occurring only once. Worth noting for this clonotype: Antigen unknown.

Here the sequenced sample was peripheral blood mononuclear cells (PBMCs), taken when the disease was refractory, from a patient treated with antithyroid drugs. V gene TRBV12-3 or TRBV12-4 combines with J gene TRBJ2-2; no firm D call. The source of this sequence is a female donor with Graves disease. Here the CDR3 DNA reads TGTGCCAGCAGTTCCCGATTCTTTAACGGGGAGCTGTTTTTT. Its translation is CASSSRFFNGELFF.